The 24 T cell receptor beta chains reported below all come from one sample, sequenced in a study of T cell repertoires in cytomegalovirus infection. A single record per CDR3 protein comes from TCRdb applying MiXCR to the reads. The profile shows hundreds of thousands of distinct CDR3 sequences, roughly a sixth of them singletons. Sample: PBMCs. The receptor source for this set is a human donor in good health (CMV status not recorded). Some clones in this sample may be carry-over from other donors' samples.

This clonotype was seen ten or more times. The chain has TRBV7-9 and TRBJ1-5; 10 nucleotides align to TRBD1. Per the germline V gene, CDR1 is SEHNR and CDR2 is FQNEAQ (reference sequence). The CDR3 sequence is 15 residues long. V shed 4 bases and J 9 bases; nucleotides not matched to a gene: 9. CDR3 sequence (DNA): TGTGCCAGCAGCTCGGGAGGGACAGGGGAAGGGCCCCAGCATTTT. Amino acids: CASSSGGTGEGPQHF.

This clonotype was seen many times. V is TRBV7-2 and J is TRBJ2-3; no definite D call. The CDR3 has 12 residues. Germline lookup yields CDR1 SGHTA and CDR2 FQGNSA. Deletions cut 5 bases from V and 1 base from J, with 4 bases between. DNA of the CDR3: TGTGCCAGCAGCACGGGCACAGATACGCAGTATTTT. Encoded protein: CASSTGTDTQYF.

The chain is built from TRBV4-3 and TRBJ1-4; D not certain. CDR1 LGHNA and CDR2 YSLEER come from the germline V gene. The germline V and J ends were trimmed by 4 bases and 0 bases, with 12 bases remaining between them. The CDR3 length is 16 residues. This chain's CDR3 is CASSPMLVPTNEKLFF. The DNA for the CDR3 is TGCGCCAGCAGCCCAATGTTGGTGCCAACTAATGAAAAACTGTTTTTT.

There are a few counts of this clonotype. This chain connects TRBV6-2 or TRBV6-3 to TRBJ1-4; no firm D call. The germline V gene encodes CDR1 MNHEY and CDR2 SVGEGT. Trimming cost V 6 bases and J 8 bases, with 13 bases left between them. CDR3 size: 13 residues. CDR3 loop: CASSRSEGEKLFF. The CDR3 DNA sequence: TGTGCCAGCAGCCGAAGCGAGGGAGAAAAACTGTTTTTT.

This clonotype has ten or more counts. The V and J genes are TRBV7-9 and TRBJ2-3; TRBD2 matches at 9 bases. The CDR3 has 16 amino acids. The J segment lost 3 bases and the V segment lost 5 bases, leaving 9 bases of the junction unmatched. Germline CDR1 is SEHNR and CDR2 is FQNEAQ (reference sequence). This CDR3 is CASSRASGGTTDTQYF. The CDR3 DNA sequence: TGTGCCAGCAGCCGCGCCAGCGGGGGGACTACAGATACGCAGTATTTT.

The V call is TRBV4-1, the J call TRBJ2-4, with TRBD1 matching 11 bases. The germline V gene encodes CDR1 MGHRA and CDR2 YSYEKL. This CDR3 has 15 residues. J gave up 10 bases and V 3 bases, and 8 bases lay outside the gene matches. CDR3: CASSQGGQGGRIQYF. The CDR3 DNA follows: TGCGCCAGCAGCCAGGGGGGACAGGGGGGACGAATTCAGTACTTC.

This clonotype was observed a few times. V usage is TRBV4-1 and J usage is TRBJ1-2; 10 bases agree with TRBD1. Germline V gene data show CDR1 as MGHRA and CDR2 as YSYEKL. J was trimmed by 8 bases and V by 3 bases; bases with no gene match: 9. The CDR3 spans 15 residues. The CDR3 loop is CASSHPGTGARGYTF. The CDR3 coding sequence is TGCGCCAGCAGCCACCCCGGGACAGGGGCGCGCGGCTACACCTTC.

This clonotype was recorded at least ten times. The chain combines TRBV7-2 with TRBJ2-2, with 11 bases lining up with TRBD2. V lost 6 bases, J lost 7 bases, and 10 bases stayed unmatched. Looked up from germline, CDR1 is SGHTA and CDR2 is FQGNSA. The CDR3 totals 16 residues. CDR3 protein: CASRLSSGGSDGELFF. The DNA for the CDR3 is TGTGCCAGCAGGCTATCTAGCGGGGGGTCAGACGGGGAGCTGTTTTTT.

This chain joins TRBV18 and TRBJ1-5, with 7 nucleotides matching TRBD1. Germline CDR1 is KGHSH and CDR2 is LQKENI. The CDR3 length is 16 residues. Germline trimming cut 3 bases from V and 3 bases from J; bases unmatched to any gene: 8. The CDR3 DNA is TGTGCCAGCTCACCCAGGGGGGCAACTAACAATCAGCCCCAGCATTTT. As protein: CASSPRGATNNQPQHF.

The chain joins TRBV7-2 to TRBJ2-3; D not resolved. Trimming stripped 2 bases from V and 0 bases from J, with 9 bases between. The germline gives CDR1 SGHTA, CDR2 FQGNSA. This CDR3 spans 15 amino acids. The CDR3 is CASSLKGFSTDTQYF. The CDR3, as DNA: TGTGCCAGCAGCTTAAAGGGTTTTAGCACAGATACGCAGTATTTT.

This clonotype has only one observation. V usage is TRBV28 and J usage is TRBJ2-2; D is undetermined. The CDR3 is 14 residues long. Germline CDR1 is MDHEN and CDR2 is SYDVKM. V was clipped by 6 bases and J by 3 bases, with 11 bases between them. The CDR3 nucleotides are TGTGCCAGCAGCCGCCGACGGGACACCGGGGAGCTGTTTTTT. The encoded protein is CASSRRRDTGELFF.

This clonotype was seen only a few times. This rearrangement joins TRBV12-3 or TRBV12-4 to TRBJ2-2; 12 nucleotides align to TRBD1. With 6 bases clipped from V and 6 bases from J, the junction kept 5 bases outside the gene matches. The CDR3 is 15 amino acids. The chain's CDR3 is CASSKGTGGPGELFF. The CDR3 nucleotides read TGTGCCAGCAGCAAAGGGACAGGGGGCCCCGGGGAGCTGTTTTTT.

The V and J genes are TRBV2 and TRBJ1-1; 10 nucleotides line up with TRBD1. Per the germline V gene, CDR1 is SNHLY and CDR2 is FYNNEI. The CDR3 has 14 residues. The ends lost 4 bases at V and 5 bases at J; junction bases unmatched: 4. CDR3 sequence: CASSVDRGPTEAFF. DNA for the CDR3: TGTGCCAGCAGTGTTGACAGGGGGCCAACTGAAGCTTTCTTT.

This clonotype occurred a few times. V usage is TRBV19 and J usage is TRBJ1-5; 8 nucleotides agree with TRBD1. The CDR3 is 15 amino acids. CDR1 and CDR2 (germline): LNHDA, SQIVND (reference sequence). J was trimmed by 5 bases and V by 3 bases; bases with no gene match: 6. This chain's CDR3 is CASSMDGRGHQPQHF. The CDR3 nucleotides are TGTGCCAGTAGTATGGATGGCAGGGGGCATCAGCCCCAGCATTTT.

This clonotype occurred a few times. The rearrangement joins TRBV7-4 to TRBJ2-2; 8 bases are shared with TRBD1. CDR3 length equals 17 residues. V lost 2 bases and J lost 4; bases outside the gene matches: 9. Germline V gene data show CDR1 as SGHVT and CDR2 as SQSDAQ. CDR3 nucleotides: TGTGCCAGCAGCTTAAGCCAGGGGGCGCTTGCCACCGGGGAGCTGTTTTTT. This encodes CASSLSQGALATGELFF.

This clonotype was seen at least ten times. The chain employs TRBV7-2 and TRBJ2-7; D is ambiguous. This CDR3 is built from 13 residues. CDR1 is SGHTA and CDR2 is FQGNSA in the germline V gene. V was cut by 1 base and J by 4 bases, with 8 bases left in between. CDR3 sequence reads: CASSLVAEYEQYF. CDR3 DNA: TGTGCCAGCAGCTTAGTGGCGGAGTACGAGCAGTACTTC.

The rearrangement links TRBV20-1 to TRBJ2-1; D ambiguous. Germline CDR1 is DFQATT and CDR2 is SNEGSKA (reference sequence). CDR3 length: 13 amino acids. V lost 2 bases, J lost 10 bases, and 15 bases lay in between. The CDR3 region is CSARLASAFEQFF. DNA for the CDR3: TGCAGTGCTAGACTCGCGTCGGCTTTCGAGCAGTTCTTC.

This clonotype has at least ten counts. The chain combines TRBV7-9 with TRBJ2-2, with TRBD1 identical over 8 bases. CDR3 length: 16 amino acids. V dropped 6 bases and J dropped 2; count of bases not matched to a gene: 8. Germline lookup yields CDR1 SEHNR and CDR2 FQNEAQ (reference sequence). The CDR3 reads CASSLRTGGNTGELFF. CDR3 in DNA: TGTGCCAGCAGTCTCAGAACAGGGGGAAACACCGGGGAGCTGTTTTTT.

Many counts were recorded for this clonotype. The J gene is TRBJ1-1, the V gene TRBV11-1; D is uncertain. Trimming took off 5 bases at V and 2 bases at J, with 21 bases between the two ends. This CDR3 contains 17 residues. CDR1 is SGHAT and CDR2 is FQDESV in the germline V gene (reference sequence). The CDR3 DNA reads as TGTGCCAGCAGCCCTAATCGGGTGGCAGGATCAAACACTGAAGCTTTCTTT. Protein product: CASSPNRVAGSNTEAFF.

This clonotype was detected a few times. This sequence joins TRBV4-1 and TRBJ1-2; TRBD1 matches 10 bases. CDR3 length: 16 amino acids. The ends lost 2 bases at V and 5 bases at J; junction bases unmatched: 8. Germline V gene lookup returns CDR1 MGHRA and CDR2 YSYEKL. Here the CDR3 DNA reads TGCGCCAGCAGCCAAACGGGACAGGGGATTGGTTATGGCTACACCTTC. This encodes CASSQTGQGIGYGYTF.

The table lists this clonotype with many counts. CDR3 sequence: CASSLRQGGSLNTEAFF. CDR3 bases: TGTGCCAGCAGCCTTCGACAGGGGGGTTCGTTGAACACTGAAGCTTTCTTT. This sequence joins TRBV7-2 and TRBJ1-1; 9 bases fit TRBD1. There are 17 residues in the CDR3. J gave up 0 bases and V 5 bases, and 10 bases lay outside the gene matches. The germline gives CDR1 SGHTA, CDR2 FQGNSA.

This clonotype has only a few counts. The V call is TRBV10-3, the J call TRBJ1-1, with D perhaps TRBD1 (6 bases). The CDR3 is 15 amino acids. CDR1 is ENHRY and CDR2 is SYGVKD in the germline V gene. Trimming removed 2 bases at V and 0 bases at J, with 10 bases between. The DNA of the CDR3 is TGTGCCATCAGTGAGCGGGACACAATGAACACTGAAGCTTTCTTT. Translating it yields CAISERDTMNTEAFF.

This clonotype was counted at least ten times. This chain uses TRBV7-8 with TRBJ1-2, with D unresolved. Looked up from germline, CDR1 is SGHVS and CDR2 is FQNEAQ. The CDR3 is made up of 16 amino acids. The V end lost 3 bases, the J end lost 0 bases, and 14 bases lay between the germline ends. CDR3 residues: CASSFGTWAPNYGYTF. DNA for the CDR3: TGTGCCAGCAGCTTCGGAACCTGGGCCCCTAACTATGGCTACACCTTC.

This clonotype was counted at least ten times. The chain uses TRBV7-2 and TRBJ1-1; the match to TRBD1 covers 8 bases. The CDR3 is 15 amino acids. V gave up 0 bases and J gave up 9 bases; unmatched junction bases: 9. Germline V lookup: CDR1 SGHTA, CDR2 FQGNSA. Written as DNA, the CDR3 is TGTGCCAGCAGCTTAGCAGGACAGGGTGAGAGAAAAGCTTTCTTT. Its protein product is CASSLAGQGERKAFF.